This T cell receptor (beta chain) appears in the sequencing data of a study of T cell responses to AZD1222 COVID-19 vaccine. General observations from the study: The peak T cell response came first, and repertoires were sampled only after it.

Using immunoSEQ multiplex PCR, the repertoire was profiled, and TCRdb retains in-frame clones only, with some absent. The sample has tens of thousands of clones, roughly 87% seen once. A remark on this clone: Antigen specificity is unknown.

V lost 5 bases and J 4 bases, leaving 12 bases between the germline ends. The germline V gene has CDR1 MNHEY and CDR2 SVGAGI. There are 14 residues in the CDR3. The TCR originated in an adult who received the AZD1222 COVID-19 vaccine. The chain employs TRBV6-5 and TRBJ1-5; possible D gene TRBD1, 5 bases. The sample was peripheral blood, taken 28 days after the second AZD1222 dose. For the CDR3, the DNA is TGTGCCAGCAGTCGTGGGGGGTGGAATCAGCCCCAGCATTTT. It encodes CASSRGGWNQPQHF.